This passage covers 30 T cell receptor beta chains from one sample sequenced in a study of blood T cell repertoires in COVID-19. The assay was immunoSEQ multiplex PCR, and TCRdb's table has in-frame clones only and misses some. The data hold hundreds of thousands of clones, with 75% to 90% observed a single time. The specimen was peripheral blood. Receptors originate from a woman aged 18-29 years with acute or convalescent COVID-19.

The rearrangement links TRBV29-1 to TRBJ1-5; D not certain. CDR1 and CDR2 (germline): SQVTM, ANQGSEA. The V end lost 4 bases, the J end lost 2 bases, and 15 bases lay between the germline ends. The CDR3 has 15 residues. DNA for the CDR3: TGCAGCGTTGGCGAGGGAGGTTTGGGCAATCAGCCCCAGCATTTT. It is translated as CSVGEGGLGNQPQHF.

The CDR3 DNA reads as TGTGCCAGCTCACGGGAGCCGTACGAGCAGTACTTC. Its translation: CASSREPYEQYF. J is TRBJ2-7 and V is TRBV18; D is perhaps TRBD2 (5 bases). This CDR3 comprises 12 residues. The ends were cut back, 4 bases at V and 4 bases at J, with 8 bases in the middle. The germline CDR1 and CDR2 sequences are KGHSH and LQKENI.

The J gene is TRBJ2-5, the V gene TRBV4-3, with D perhaps TRBD2 (6 bases). Trimming left V 1 base short and J 5 bases short, with 11 bases between. Germline-derived CDR1 and CDR2 are LGHNA and YSLEER. The CDR3 length is 14 residues. The chain's CDR3 is CASSQAGGEETQYF. The CDR3 DNA sequence: TGCGCCAGCAGCCAAGCCGGAGGGGAGGAGACCCAGTACTTC.

This rearrangement joins TRBV6-2 or TRBV6-3 to TRBJ2-6, with D perhaps TRBD1 (6 bases). Germline loops: CDR1 MNHEY, CDR2 SVGEGT. The CDR3 runs to 17 residues. V was clipped by 5 bases and J by 0 bases, with 14 bases between them. CDR3 amino acids: CASSVGHRSSGANVLTF. CDR3 bases: TGTGCCAGCAGTGTGGGACACCGAAGCTCTGGGGCCAACGTCCTGACTTTC.

Only a few counts were recorded for this clone. The chain recombines TRBV4-1 with TRBJ1-1; 10 bases fit TRBD1. Per the germline V gene, CDR1 is MGHRA and CDR2 is YSYEKL. V gave up 8 bases and J gave up 5 bases; unmatched junction bases: 11. The CDR3 loop spans 15 amino acids. CDR3 in amino acids: CASGPGTGVETEAFF. The DNA for the CDR3 is TGCGCCAGCGGGCCAGGGACAGGGGTTGAGACTGAAGCTTTCTTT.

The chain links TRBV5-8 to TRBJ2-6; TRBD1 is a possible D gene (5 bases). The V gene lost 1 base and the J gene lost 2 bases, with 10 bases spanning the gap. This CDR3 is built from 16 residues. In germline, CDR1 is SGHTS, CDR2 YDEGEE. The CDR3 sequence: CASSLRAGTGANVLTF. CDR3 bases: TGTGCCAGCAGCTTGAGAGCAGGGACTGGGGCCAACGTCCTGACTTTC.

This clone was detected only a few times. This chain connects TRBV9 to TRBJ1-6; TRBD1 might be the D (5 bases). CDR1 and CDR2 from the germline V gene are SGDLS and YYNGEE. V lost 0 bases and J 10 bases, leaving 14 bases between the germline ends. This CDR3 contains 15 residues. The CDR3 nucleotides are TGTGCCAGCAGCGTAGAGGGGTTGGAGGGATCACCCCTCCACTTT. This translates into CASSVEGLEGSPLHF.

The chain recombines TRBV9 with TRBJ1-5; the D is unclear. This CDR3 region has 15 residues. V lost 0 bases, J lost 0 bases, and 7 bases lay in between. The germline gives CDR1 SGDLS, CDR2 YYNGEE. In nucleotides, the CDR3 is TGTGCCAGCAGCGTAGGACTTTATAGCAATCAGCCCCAGCATTTT. Protein product: CASSVGLYSNQPQHF. Full variable domain (missing parts from reference TRBV9 and TRBJ1-5): DSGVTQTPKHLITATGQRVTLRCSPRSGDLSVYWYQQSLDQGLQFLIQYYNGEERAKGNILERFSAQQFPDLHSELNLSSLELGDSALYFCASSVGLYSNQPQHFGDGTRLSIL.

The V call is TRBV5-1, the J call TRBJ1-6, with a tentative D call TRBD1 (5 bases). The CDR3 has 16 residues. Germline loops: CDR1 SGHRS, CDR2 YFSETQ. The germline V and J ends were trimmed by 0 bases and 7 bases, with 14 bases remaining between them. DNA of the CDR3: TGCGCCAGCAGCTTGGTGGACCCAGGGCAAAATTCACCCCTCCACTTT. Its protein product is CASSLVDPGQNSPLHF.

The chain recombines TRBV7-6 with TRBJ1-5; 8 bases line up with TRBD1. This CDR3 spans 16 amino acids. Germline V gene sequence: CDR1 SGHVS, CDR2 FNYEAQ. V dropped 2 bases and J dropped 6; count of bases not matched to a gene: 9. The CDR3 DNA reads TGTGCCAGCAGCTTACACCTTGGACAGGGACCTCAGCCCCAGCATTTT. Protein: CASSLHLGQGPQPQHF.

The V and J genes are TRBV6-5 and TRBJ2-3, with D hard to call. CDR1 is MNHEY, CDR2 SVGAGI, per germline. The CDR3 is made up of 15 amino acids. V was pared by 7 bases and J by 4 bases, with 18 bases between. The CDR3 is CASNYQRPGADTQYF. CDR3 DNA sequence: TGTGCCAGCAACTATCAAAGGCCTGGCGCAGATACGCAGTATTTT.

The chain has TRBV7-3 and TRBJ2-2; D remains unclear. Per the germline V gene, CDR1 is SGHTA and CDR2 is FQGTGA. The V gene lost 2 bases and the J gene lost 3 bases, with 10 bases spanning the gap. This CDR3 region has 15 residues. The CDR3 nucleotides read TGTGCCAGCAGCTTAGCGGAGTATTACACCGGGGAGCTGTTTTTT. This sequence encodes CASSLAEYYTGELFF.

The CDR3 loop reads CSAPDRGWNEQFF. Written as DNA, the CDR3 is TGCAGCGCCCCGGACAGGGGATGGAATGAGCAGTTCTTC. The gene calls are TRBV29-1 and TRBJ2-1, with TRBD1 matching over 9 bases. The CDR3 extends over 13 amino acids. The J segment lost 7 bases and the V segment lost 7 bases, leaving 8 bases of the junction unmatched. The V gene's germline CDR1 is SQVTM and CDR2 ANQGSEA.

The rearrangement uses TRBV6-5 and TRBJ1-4; possibly TRBD1 for D (5 bases). Between the trimmed V and J ends, which lost 2 bases and 6 bases, there was a span of 13 bases. The CDR3 loop spans 15 amino acids. CDR1 MNHEY and CDR2 SVGAGI come from the germline V gene. CDR3 in DNA: TGTGCCAGCAGTTACCCCGGGGGTCGGGATGAAAAACTGTTTTTT. Its protein product is CASSYPGGRDEKLFF.

The chain couples TRBV18 to TRBJ1-6; tentatively, D is TRBD1 (5 bases). The CDR3 runs to 14 residues. Trimming removed 3 bases at V and 14 bases at J, with 17 bases between. Germline V CDR1 and CDR2: KGHSH, LQKENI. CDR3 DNA: TGTGCCAGCTCACCCCCCGGGGGAGCTAGGGCCCTCCACTTT. It yields the protein CASSPPGGARALHF.

This chain links TRBV14 with TRBJ2-1; 12 bases fit TRBD2. There are 16 residues in the CDR3. In germline, CDR1 is SGHDN, CDR2 FVKESK. V lost 4 bases, J lost 6 bases, and 7 bases stayed unmatched. DNA of the CDR3: TGTGCCAGCAGCCGGTTACTAGCGGGGGGCCCCAATGAGCAGTTCTTC. Its protein product is CASSRLLAGGPNEQFF.

The V and J genes are TRBV2 and TRBJ2-1; D is unresolved. This CDR3 has 10 residues. The V and J ends lost 6 bases and 9 bases respectively, with 6 bases between them. Per the germline V gene, CDR1 is SNHLY and CDR2 is FYNNEI. The CDR3 region has the DNA TGTGCCAGCAGCCTAGGTGAGCAGTTCTTC. As protein: CASSLGEQFF. Drawing the rest from reference TRBV2 and TRBJ2-1, the complete variable domain is EPEVTQTPSHQVTQMGQEVILRCVPISNHLYFYWYRQILGQKVEFLVSFYNNEISEKSEIFDDQFSVERPDGSNFTLKIRSTKLEDSAMYFCASSLGEQFFGPGTRLTVL.

V is TRBV20-1 and J is TRBJ1-5, with 7 bases lining up with TRBD1. The CDR3 runs 16 residues. Germline CDR1 DFQATT, CDR2 SNEGSKA (reference sequence). V gave up 3 bases and J gave up 0 bases; unmatched junction bases: 8. The CDR3, as DNA: TGCAGTGCTAGTGACACCAGGACAGGTAGCAATCAGCCCCAGCATTTT. As protein: CSASDTRTGSNQPQHF.

J is TRBJ1-5 and V is TRBV12-3 or TRBV12-4; 7 positions agree with TRBD1. The CDR3 loop spans 13 amino acids. Trimming at V came to 6 bases and at J to 6 bases, leaving 5 bases not matched to a gene. CDR3 in DNA: TGTGCCAGCAGCGGAGGGGGCTCTCAGCCCCAGCATTTT. Encoded protein: CASSGGGSQPQHF.

The chain recombines TRBV15 with TRBJ1-1, with D hard to call. The CDR3 extends over 13 amino acids. The V end was cut by 4 bases, the J end by 0 bases, with 6 bases between. Germline V lookup: CDR1 LNHNV, CDR2 YYDKDF (reference sequence). The CDR3 protein is CATSKQMNTEAFF. Here the CDR3 DNA reads TGTGCCACCAGCAAACAGATGAACACTGAAGCTTTCTTT.

This clone is a singleton in its sample. The V gene is TRBV4-2, the J gene TRBJ2-2; TRBD2 aligns across 7 bases. This CDR3 has 14 amino acids. CDR1 is LGHNA, CDR2 YNFKEQ, per germline. Losses at the gene ends were 6 bases for V and 0 bases for J; bases not matched to a gene: 1. The CDR3 spells CASRGGTNTGELFF. The CDR3 nucleotides read TGTGCCAGCAGGGGGGGGACGAACACCGGGGAGCTGTTTTTT.

The genes are TRBV9 and TRBJ1-1; D call uncertain. V dropped 3 bases and J dropped 11 bases, with 23 bases sitting between them. Per the germline V gene, CDR1 is SGDLS and CDR2 is YYNGEE. The CDR3 is 15 residues long. The CDR3, as DNA: TGTGCCAGCAGCGGAGGACGTGGGGAGGGAGGGCAGGCTTTCTTT. This gives the protein CASSGGRGEGGQAFF.

V gene TRBV6-5 combines with J gene TRBJ1-1; D gene ambiguous. The V gene lost 7 bases and the J gene lost 1 base, with 4 bases spanning the gap. This CDR3 is built from 11 residues. Germline CDR1 is MNHEY and CDR2 is SVGAGI. The CDR3 loop reads CASTKNTEAFF. The DNA for the CDR3 is TGTGCCAGCACCAAGAACACTGAAGCTTTCTTT.

This chain connects TRBV6-1 to TRBJ1-2; TRBD1 aligns across 7 bases. The CDR3 runs 14 residues. V lost 3 bases to trimming and J lost 7 bases; unmatched junction nucleotides: 8. CDR1 and CDR2 (germline): MNHNS, SASEGT. In DNA form, the CDR3 reads TGTGCCAGCAGTGAGGGGACAGCCCAACCTGGCTACACCTTC. It codes for CASSEGTAQPGYTF.

This clone was observed a single time. V gene TRBV7-8 combines with J gene TRBJ2-3, with D maybe TRBD1 (5 bases). CDR1 is SGHVS and CDR2 is FQNEAQ in the germline V gene. Trimming took off 5 bases at V and 8 bases at J, with 29 bases between the two ends. This CDR3 is built from 18 residues. The CDR3 protein is CASSPFQGMGLRLLTQYF. CDR3 DNA sequence: TGTGCCAGCAGCCCGTTCCAGGGTATGGGGCTTCGACTCCTTACGCAGTATTTT.

The J gene is TRBJ2-1, the V gene TRBV5-1, with 10 bases aligning to TRBD2. The CDR3 runs 16 residues. Germline-derived CDR1 and CDR2 are SGHRS and YFSETQ. The ends lost 4 bases at V and 8 bases at J; junction bases unmatched: 12. The CDR3 bases are TGCGCCAGCAGCACCCGAGCGGGGGGGCCTTGTGATGAGCAGTTCTTC. Translation: CASSTRAGGPCDEQFF.

This chain links TRBV5-1 with TRBJ1-6, with D possibly matching TRBD1 (5 bases). Germline V CDR1 and CDR2: SGHRS, YFSETQ. CDR3 length equals 15 residues. The ends were cut back, 0 bases at V and 7 bases at J, with 11 bases in the middle. CDR3 coding DNA: TGCGCCAGCAGCTTGGGTGGGGGGAAAAATTCACCCCTCCACTTT. Protein product: CASSLGGGKNSPLHF.

The gene calls are TRBV5-1 and TRBJ2-3; no clear D gene. Trimming removed 0 bases at V and 4 bases at J, with 6 bases between. The germline gives CDR1 SGHRS, CDR2 YFSETQ. This CDR3 has 13 residues. The chain's CDR3 is CASSLGAPDTQYF. Written as DNA, the CDR3 is TGCGCCAGCAGCTTGGGGGCCCCAGATACGCAGTATTTT.

The chain has TRBV12-3 or TRBV12-4 and TRBJ2-7; possible D gene TRBD1, 6 bases. This CDR3 comprises 12 residues. The V gene lost 7 bases and the J gene lost 5 bases, with 12 bases spanning the gap. DNA for the CDR3: TGTGCCAGCACCTTCTGGGGGCACGAGCAGTACTTC. Translation: CASTFWGHEQYF.

The CDR3 DNA follows: TGTGCCAGTAGTCCCCAACAGGGCTCTAACTATGGCTACACCTTC. Protein sequence: CASSPQQGSNYGYTF. The gene calls are TRBV19 and TRBJ1-2; D is possibly TRBD1 (6 bases). V dropped 5 bases and J dropped 0 bases, with 13 bases sitting between them. Germline CDR1 and CDR2: LNHDA and SQIVND (reference sequence). The CDR3 sequence is 15 residues long.